Sequencing of this T cell receptor beta chain was carried out in a study of blood T cell repertoires in COVID-19. Profiling relied on immunoSEQ multiplex PCR, and the TCRdb table lists in-frame clones only, not all of them. The repertoire holds under 150,000 clones, with 70% to 80% as singletons. This receptor was identified in a woman aged 50 to 60 with active or convalescent COVID-19. What was sequenced was peripheral blood.

The CDR3 protein is CATSAWDRVGYEQFF. DNA of the CDR3: TGTGCCACCTCAGCTTGGGACAGGGTCGGCTATGAGCAGTTCTTC. The chain has TRBV6-5 and TRBJ2-1; 9 bases fit TRBD1. This CDR3 is built from 15 residues. In germline, CDR1 is MNHEY, CDR2 SVGAGI. With V trimmed by 10 bases and J by 8 bases, 15 bases remained unmatched.